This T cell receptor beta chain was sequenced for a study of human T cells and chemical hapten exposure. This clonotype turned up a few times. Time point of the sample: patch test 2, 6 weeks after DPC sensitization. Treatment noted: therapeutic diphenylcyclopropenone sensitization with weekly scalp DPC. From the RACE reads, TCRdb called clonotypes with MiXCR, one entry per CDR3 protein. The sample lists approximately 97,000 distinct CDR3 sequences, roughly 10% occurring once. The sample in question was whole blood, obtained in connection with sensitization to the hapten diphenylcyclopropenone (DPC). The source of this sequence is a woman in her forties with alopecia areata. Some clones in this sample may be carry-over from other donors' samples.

Written as DNA, the CDR3 is TGTGCCAGCAGCGTAGTTGGTACTAGCGGGGGGAGCACAGATACGCAGTATTTT. It encodes CASSVVGTSGGSTDTQYF. The rearrangement links TRBV9 to TRBJ2-3; TRBD2 matches at 12 bases. Germline V lookup: CDR1 SGDLS, CDR2 YYNGEE. Losses at the gene ends were 0 bases for V and 0 bases for J; bases not matched to a gene: 5. This CDR3 comprises 18 residues.